The subject of this entry is one T cell receptor beta chain. Enrolled through a virtual design, the participants were between roughly 18 and 100 years of age and came from roughly 22 US areas. This specimen belongs to a study of blood T cell repertoires in COVID-19. Study-wide context: Sources were T cells, B-cell-depleted T cells, or PBMCs; the material itself was cDNA or gDNA.

Here immunoSEQ multiplex PCR was the method, and the copy in TCRdb shows in-frame clones only, minus some. The data contain over 250,000 clones, about 89% of them seen just once; the ten biggest clones take up approximately 2.4%. V gave up 3 bases and J gave up 7 bases, with 3 bases separating them. The CDR3 contains 11 residues. The germline gives CDR1 MNHNS, CDR2 SASEGT. The sequenced sample was PBMCs or T cells enriched from blood (not recorded which). This receptor was identified in a woman between 18 and 29 years old who had recovered from COVID-19. The V call is TRBV6-1, the J call TRBJ2-2; no reliable D call. CDR3 amino acids: CASSDHGELFF. In nucleotides, the CDR3 is TGTGCCAGCAGTGATCACGGGGAGCTGTTTTTT.